This T cell receptor beta chain appears in the sequencing data of a study of chronic HIV infection and antiretroviral therapy (dated by TCRdb to between 2014 and 2017). CDR1 and CDR2 (SEHNR, FQNEAQ) derive from the germline V gene (reference sequence). The CDR3 holds 14 amino acids from the cysteine to the phenylalanine. The entry retains the CDR3 DNA only, 42 bases that are in frame from base 1. Trimming costs V 5 bases and J 0 bases, and their ends lie 8 bases apart. Library preparation employed 5' RACE. Sequencing used an Illumina MiSeq. TCRdb reprocessing: public reads trimmed at Q25 with fastp, clones called with MiXCR, in-frame beta chains kept. CDR3 protein sequences are deduplicated, and each keeps its most common genes and DNA. The sample records about 38,000 distinct CDR3 sequences, about 8.9% of which are singletons. The biggest ten clones account for roughly 2.8% of the sample. Concerning this clonotype itself: Its target antigen remains unknown. Base qualities are not recorded, but no much larger clone differs from it by a single base.

This chain is built from TRBV7-9 and TRBJ1-3; the D gene remains uncertain. The sample consisted of peripheral blood. The origin of this receptor is an adult who had HIV and had not received antiretroviral therapy, or was an uninfected healthy control (not recorded which). The CDR3: CASSRDNSGNTIYF. At the DNA level, the sequence is TGTGCCAGCAGCCGAGACAACTCTGGAAACACCATATATTTT.